Listed below are T cell receptor beta chains from one sample, sequenced in a study of cytomegalovirus exposure and HLA in healthy donors. Method: immunoSEQ multiplex PCR; TCRdb's copy keeps in-frame clones and lacks some. Among about 200,000 clones listed, 70% to 80% were seen once. The sequenced sample was PBMCs. These receptors originate from a woman between 25 and 40 years old in good health and CMV-seronegative. Each CDR3 is given with its conserved first and last residue. Fields, in order: J gene, D gene, V gene, clone size, CDR3 protein, CDR3 DNA. D genes are given only for firm matches. Some rows mark clone size as missing; the rest say once, few, many or name a class of expanded clone.

TRBJ2-7	-	TRBV4-1	-	CASSRSGGRGKVYEQYF	TGCGCCAGCAGCCGATCCGGAGGCAGGGGAAAGGTCTACGAGCAGTACTTC
TRBJ2-3	TRBD1	TRBV27	-	CASSRATRQGDTQYF	TGTGCCAGCAGTCGCGCCACCCGACAGGGGGATACGCAGTATTTT
TRBJ2-1	TRBD2	TRBV28	few	CASISLMGGIRGDNEQFF	TGTGCCAGCATTTCCCTTATGGGAGGGATACGGGGAGACAATGAGCAGTTCTTC
TRBJ2-2	-	TRBV2	-	CASRDSYSNTGELFF	TGTGCCAGCAGGGACAGCTATTCGAACACCGGGGAGCTGTTTTTT
TRBJ1-2	TRBD1	TRBV2	-	CASSTTGADGYTF	TGTGCCAGCAGTACGACAGGGGCGGATGGCTACACCTTC
TRBJ2-7	-	TRBV19	-	CASSTLPGTSTYEQYF	TGTGCCAGTAGTACCCTCCCCGGGACATCAACCTACGAGCAGTACTTC
TRBJ2-2	TRBD1	TRBV29-1	-	CSVGTRAGGVTGELFF	TGCAGCGTTGGGACCCGGGCAGGGGGCGTCACCGGGGAGCTGTTTTTT
TRBJ1-1	-	TRBV5-1	once	CASSLSQGGTNTEAFF	TGCGCCAGCAGCTTGTCCCAGGGAGGAACGAACACTGAAGCTTTCTTT
TRBJ1-4	-	TRBV18	-	CASSPLAGSYNEKLFF	TGTGCCAGCTCACCTTTGGCGGGGAGCTATAATGAAAAACTGTTTTTT
TRBJ2-1	-	TRBV5-1	-	CASSLALSGGNEQFF	TGCGCCAGCAGCTTGGCACTCTCCGGGGGAAATGAGCAGTTCTTC
TRBJ1-1	-	TRBV5-1	-	CASSPQGLLNTEAFF	TGCGCCAGCAGCCCCCAGGGGCTTTTGAACACTGAAGCTTTCTTT
TRBJ2-7	TRBD1	TRBV6-1	-	CASSEWGQGYEQYF	TGTGCCAGCAGTGAATGGGGACAGGGATACGAGCAGTACTTC
TRBJ1-1	TRBD1	TRBV5-4	-	CASSYDRDLNTEAFF	TGTGCCAGCAGCTATGACAGGGACTTGAACACTGAAGCTTTCTTT
TRBJ2-5	TRBD1	TRBV7-9	-	CASSTRDRYQETQYF	TGTGCCAGCAGCACCCGGGACAGGTACCAAGAGACCCAGTACTTC
TRBJ2-7	-	TRBV5-6	-	CASAFEDEQYF	TGTGCCAGCGCCTTCGAGGACGAGCAGTACTTC
TRBJ2-7	-	TRBV11-1	-	CASSYGYLEQYF	TGTGCCAGCAGCTACGGGTATCTCGAGCAGTACTTC
TRBJ1-5	TRBD1	TRBV19	-	CASSSGTGSNQPQHF	TGTGCCAGTAGTTCCGGGACAGGGTCCAATCAGCCCCAGCATTTT
TRBJ2-7	TRBD2	TRBV9	-	CASSVALAGDHEQYF	TGTGCCAGCAGCGTAGCTCTAGCGGGAGATCACGAGCAGTACTTC
TRBJ1-6	-	TRBV6-1	-	CASSEEKGWGFNSPLHF	TGTGCCAGCAGTGAAGAAAAGGGGTGGGGATTCAATTCACCCCTCCACTTT
TRBJ2-7	TRBD1	TRBV6-1	-	CASSGDRGLEQYF	TGTGCCAGCAGTGGGGACAGGGGGCTTGAGCAGTACTTC
TRBJ1-2	TRBD1	TRBV4-1	-	CASSHWTGDYGYTF	TGCGCCAGCAGCCATTGGACAGGGGACTATGGCTACACCTTC
TRBJ1-1	TRBD1	TRBV5-1	once	CASSWDRANTEAFF	TGCGCCAGCAGTTGGGACAGAGCGAACACTGAAGCTTTCTTT
TRBJ2-7	-	TRBV27	-	CASSLGLSYEQYF	TGTGCCAGCAGTTTGGGGCTCTCCTACGAGCAGTACTTC
TRBJ1-1	-	TRBV6-5	-	CASSYSRTRYTEAFF	TGTGCCAGCAGTTACTCACGGACACGCTACACTGAAGCTTTCTTT
TRBJ2-5	TRBD1	TRBV9	few	CASSVEAGGPLRETQYF	TGTGCCAGCAGCGTCGAGGCAGGGGGCCCACTTCGGGAGACCCAGTACTTC
TRBJ2-2	-	TRBV10-3	-	CAAKEGDTGELFF	TGTGCCGCCAAAGAAGGGGACACCGGGGAGCTGTTTTTT
TRBJ2-3	TRBD2	TRBV5-4	-	CASSLVGGGPADTQYF	TGTGCCAGCAGCTTGGTGGGGGGGGGACCCGCAGATACGCAGTATTTT
TRBJ1-6	-	TRBV6-1	-	CASREDSENSPLHF	TGTGCCAGCAGGGAGGACAGCGAGAATTCACCCCTCCACTTT
TRBJ2-1	-	TRBV7-8	-	CASSPYLSSYNEQFF	TGTGCCAGCAGCCCCTACCTTAGCTCCTACAATGAGCAGTTCTTC
TRBJ2-4	-	TRBV7-9	-	CSSSQLERWDIQYF	TGTTCCAGCAGCCAATTAGAGCGGTGGGACATTCAGTACTTC
TRBJ2-2	TRBD2	TRBV6-5	-	CASSPGLAAGELFF	TGTGCCAGCAGCCCCGGACTAGCGGCCGGGGAGCTGTTTTTT
TRBJ2-7	TRBD1	TRBV5-6	-	CASAIGTGSFYSYEQYF	TGTGCCAGCGCAATCGGGACAGGGTCTTTTTACTCCTACGAGCAGTACTTC
TRBJ1-5	-	TRBV15	-	CATSLEAGDNQPQHF	TGTGCCACCAGCCTCGAGGCAGGGGACAATCAGCCCCAGCATTTT
TRBJ1-5	TRBD1	TRBV6-5	-	CASSRQGLQPQHF	TGTGCCAGCAGCCGACAGGGCCTACAGCCCCAGCATTTT
TRBJ2-7	TRBD1	TRBV7-9	-	CASSRDSQSYEQYF	TGTGCCAGCAGCCGGGACAGCCAGTCCTACGAGCAGTACTTC
TRBJ2-7	TRBD2	TRBV10-1	-	CATIAGITYEQYF	TGCGCCACAATAGCGGGTATTACCTACGAGCAGTACTTC
TRBJ2-5	TRBD1	TRBV30	-	CAWSEDRGRKTQYF	TGTGCCTGGAGTGAGGACAGGGGGAGGAAGACCCAGTACTTC
TRBJ2-1	TRBD2	TRBV18	-	CASSSAGYAYNEQFF	TGTGCCAGCTCATCAGCGGGGTACGCCTACAATGAGCAGTTCTTC
TRBJ2-5	-	TRBV5-1	-	CASTHSSRLGETQYF	TGCGCCAGCACCCACTCTAGCCGGTTGGGGGAGACCCAGTACTTC
TRBJ2-6	-	TRBV27	-	CASSLVGLPGANVLTF	TGTGCCAGCAGTTTGGTGGGGCTCCCTGGGGCCAACGTCCTGACTTTC
TRBJ2-7	TRBD2	TRBV27	few	CASSETSGGLYYEQYF	TGTGCCAGCAGTGAGACTAGCGGGGGGCTATACTACGAGCAGTACTTC
TRBJ2-7	-	TRBV6-6	-	CASSYSRIYEQYF	TGTGCCAGCAGTTACTCTAGAATCTACGAGCAGTACTTC
TRBJ2-3	-	TRBV4-1	once	CASSQMRAQSTDTQYF	TGCGCCAGCAGCCAAATGAGGGCCCAGAGCACAGATACGCAGTATTTT
TRBJ1-2	-	TRBV29-1	-	CSEESLAGDYGYTF	TGCAGCGAGGAGTCCCTGGCGGGTGACTATGGCTACACCTTC
TRBJ1-2	TRBD1	TRBV5-1	-	CASSSTGTAYGYTF	TGCGCCAGCAGCTCGACCGGGACAGCCTATGGCTACACCTTC
TRBJ2-2	-	TRBV27	-	CASSLVAGELFF	TGTGCCAGCAGCCTCGTCGCCGGGGAGCTGTTTTTT